These T cell receptor beta chains were read from a single sample in a study of CXCR3-negative and CXCR3-positive naive CD8 T cells. TCRdb processed the 5' RACE reads again and assigns one entry to each CDR3 protein, with no DNA. The sample table sets out about 62,000 distinct CDR3 sequences. Specimen: naive CXCR3- CD8+ T cells from blood. These receptor sequences come from a human donor in good health. Some clones in this sample may be carry-over from other donors' samples. The CDR3 runs from the conserved cysteine through the conserved F or W. Each record gives: J gene, V gene, CDR3 protein.

J gene: TRBJ2-1
V gene: TRBV20-1
CDR3 protein: CSARTPTPSGDIYNEQFF

J gene: TRBJ2-1
V gene: TRBV15
CDR3 protein: CATSRDLASELKEQFF

J gene: TRBJ2-2
V gene: TRBV12-3/TRBV12-4
CDR3 protein: CASKSASSAGELFF

J gene: TRBJ2-3
V gene: TRBV7-2
CDR3 protein: CASSLVGFAPDTQYF

J gene: TRBJ2-1
V gene: TRBV6-2/TRBV6-3
CDR3 protein: CASINQEGGAQNEQFF

J gene: TRBJ2-2
V gene: TRBV28
CDR3 protein: CASSLSLILTGVANTGELFF

J gene: TRBJ2-2
V gene: TRBV29-1
CDR3 protein: CSVGGGRELFF

J gene: TRBJ2-5
V gene: TRBV7-9
CDR3 protein: CASSFHGGATFQETQYF

J gene: TRBJ2-7
V gene: TRBV18
CDR3 protein: CASSTGTTYEQYF

J gene: TRBJ2-1
V gene: TRBV18
CDR3 protein: CASSADRGNYNEQFF

J gene: TRBJ2-5
V gene: TRBV28
CDR3 protein: CASSFLRGPKETQYF

J gene: TRBJ2-5
V gene: TRBV7-9
CDR3 protein: CASSGVQETQYF

J gene: TRBJ2-6
V gene: TRBV28
CDR3 protein: CASSFTGANVLTF

J gene: TRBJ1-6
V gene: TRBV28
CDR3 protein: CASSLGQEDSPLHF

J gene: TRBJ2-7
V gene: TRBV5-5
CDR3 protein: CASSFTGFYEQYF

J gene: TRBJ1-1
V gene: TRBV6-5
CDR3 protein: CASSSASGRALSTEAFF

J gene: TRBJ2-1
V gene: TRBV28
CDR3 protein: CASSTASSYNEQFF

J gene: TRBJ1-2
V gene: TRBV28
CDR3 protein: CASSPVGGNYGYTF

J gene: TRBJ2-1
V gene: TRBV20-1
CDR3 protein: CSASGTGGSVIYNEQFF

J gene: TRBJ2-7
V gene: TRBV20-1
CDR3 protein: CSARDPPGEQYF

J gene: TRBJ1-1
V gene: TRBV5-6
CDR3 protein: CASSLVWGLETEAFF

J gene: TRBJ1-1
V gene: TRBV20-1
CDR3 protein: CSARAKVNTEAFF

J gene: TRBJ2-5
V gene: TRBV12-3/TRBV12-4
CDR3 protein: CASSQGQWVETQYF

J gene: TRBJ2-1
V gene: TRBV7-3
CDR3 protein: CASSPDRGSGNEQFF

J gene: TRBJ2-1
V gene: TRBV7-6
CDR3 protein: CASSYAGANEQFF

J gene: TRBJ2-5
V gene: TRBV28
CDR3 protein: CASSLKSTSYQETQYF

J gene: TRBJ1-5
V gene: TRBV4-1
CDR3 protein: CASSHLLGDWPQHF

J gene: TRBJ2-7
V gene: TRBV28
CDR3 protein: CASSSPRHVPGAQNEQYF

J gene: TRBJ2-2
V gene: TRBV29-1
CDR3 protein: CSALTGTGELFF

J gene: TRBJ1-1
V gene: TRBV20-1
CDR3 protein: CSARDLGGHLSEAFF

J gene: TRBJ1-6
V gene: TRBV6-6
CDR3 protein: CASSQVPGQINSPLHF

J gene: TRBJ2-5
V gene: TRBV6-2/TRBV6-3
CDR3 protein: CASAERSGETQYF

J gene: TRBJ1-1
V gene: TRBV14
CDR3 protein: CASSQPPNTEAFF

J gene: TRBJ2-7
V gene: TRBV28
CDR3 protein: CASSLGDANLQGCEQYF

J gene: TRBJ2-7
V gene: TRBV5-4
CDR3 protein: CASSSGGVSYEQYF